The T cell receptor (beta chain) under discussion was sequenced for a study of blood T cell repertoires in COVID-19. Study details: Acute and convalescent COVID-19 samples came from the United States, Italy and Spain. T cells, B-cell-depleted T cells, or PBMCs supplied cDNA or gDNA.

The data were produced by immunoSEQ multiplex PCR, yet TCRdb's version contains in-frame clones alone and is incomplete. In the table there are hundreds of thousands of clones, around 86% of which are singletons. This CDR3 region has 16 residues. Per the germline V gene, CDR1 is MGHRA and CDR2 is YSYEKL. Trimming at V came to 4 bases and at J to 0 bases, leaving 7 bases not matched to a gene. This clone was seen only a few times. This chain links TRBV4-1 with TRBJ2-3; 7 bases fit TRBD1. The TCR sequence derives from a woman in her thirties or forties with acute COVID-19. The sequenced material came from PBMCs or T cells enriched from blood (not recorded which). The CDR3 coding sequence is TGCGCCAGCAGCCTCACAGGGGCCGTCAGCACAGATACGCAGTATTTT. It yields the protein CASSLTGAVSTDTQYF.